A single sample is the source of the 6 T cell receptor beta chains below, sequenced in a study of T cell clonotyping in hematopoietic cell transplantation. TCRdb's copy holds only in-frame clones and misses some; the assay was immunoSEQ multiplex PCR. Of 4,900 or so clones listed, approximately 25% are singletons. Sequences were derived from peripheral blood mononuclear cells, sampled 180 days after allogeneic stem cell transplant. The receptors were gathered from a male patient aged 35-55 years who had an allogeneic stem cell transplant from an unrelated donor, so the T cells may come from the graft donor. Some clones in this sample may be carry-over from other donors' samples.

This clone was recorded a few times. The rearrangement links TRBV6-1 to TRBJ1-5; D is ambiguous. This CDR3 spans 14 amino acids. The germline V gene encodes CDR1 MNHNS and CDR2 SASEGT. The germline V and J ends were trimmed by 4 bases and 4 bases, with 11 bases remaining between them. The CDR3 reads CASSGRNLNQPQHF. CDR3 bases: TGTGCCAGCAGTGGGCGGAATCTAAATCAGCCCCAGCATTTT.

The chain uses TRBV30 and TRBJ2-5; 11 bases align to TRBD2. Trimming at V came to 0 bases and at J to 2 bases, leaving 8 bases not matched to a gene. The germline V gene encodes CDR1 GTSNPN and CDR2 SVGIG (reference sequence). The CDR3 length is 17 residues. CDR3 in DNA: TGTGCCTGGAGTGTAGGGTGGACTAGCGGGTCACAAGAGACCCAGTACTTC. Its translation is CAWSVGWTSGSQETQYF.

V gene TRBV7-9 combines with J gene TRBJ2-7; 9 nucleotides agree with TRBD1. This CDR3 contains 14 residues. Trimming removed 7 bases from V and 5 bases from J; junction bases left unmatched: 9. Germline loops: CDR1 SEHNR, CDR2 FQNEAQ (reference sequence). Written as DNA, the CDR3 is TGTGCCAGCACCGTAGGACAGGGGCCCCACGAGCAGTACTTC. It specifies CASTVGQGPHEQYF.

Only one count was recorded for this clone. V is TRBV29-1 and J is TRBJ1-1; 9 nucleotides line up with TRBD1. This CDR3 is 15 amino acids long. In germline, CDR1 is SQVTM, CDR2 ANQGSEA. V was clipped by 7 bases and J by 0 bases; unmatched bases: 9. Here the CDR3 DNA reads TGCAGCGCCCGGTTGGGGGACAGGGTGAACACTGAAGCTTTCTTT. Its protein is CSARLGDRVNTEAFF.

The chain couples TRBV30 to TRBJ2-2; D tentatively fits TRBD1 or TRBD2 (5 bases each). Germline V gene data show CDR1 as GTSNPN and CDR2 as SVGIG (reference sequence). This CDR3 region has 17 residues. Trimming left V 4 bases short and J 3 bases short, with 21 bases between. The CDR3 nucleotides are TGTGCCTGGAAGGACCGTACGAGGGGTGGAGACACCGGGGAGCTGTTTTTT. Translation: CAWKDRTRGGDTGELFF.

V is TRBV30 and J is TRBJ1-2; maybe TRBD1 (5 bases). Germline-derived CDR1 and CDR2 are GTSNPN and SVGIG (reference sequence). Trimming left V 2 bases short and J 7 bases short, with 20 bases between. This CDR3 spans 15 amino acids. CDR3 sequence: CAWSPLRGASSGYTF. The CDR3 DNA reads as TGTGCCTGGAGTCCCCTGAGGGGCGCCTCTAGTGGCTACACCTTC. Looking up the rest from reference TRBV30 and TRBJ1-2 gives the full variable domain: SQTIHQWPATLVQPVGSPLSLECTVEGTSNPNLYWYRQAAGRGLQLLFYSVGIGQISSEVPQNLSASRPQDRQFILSSKKLLLSDSGFYLCAWSPLRGASSGYTFGSGTRLTVV.